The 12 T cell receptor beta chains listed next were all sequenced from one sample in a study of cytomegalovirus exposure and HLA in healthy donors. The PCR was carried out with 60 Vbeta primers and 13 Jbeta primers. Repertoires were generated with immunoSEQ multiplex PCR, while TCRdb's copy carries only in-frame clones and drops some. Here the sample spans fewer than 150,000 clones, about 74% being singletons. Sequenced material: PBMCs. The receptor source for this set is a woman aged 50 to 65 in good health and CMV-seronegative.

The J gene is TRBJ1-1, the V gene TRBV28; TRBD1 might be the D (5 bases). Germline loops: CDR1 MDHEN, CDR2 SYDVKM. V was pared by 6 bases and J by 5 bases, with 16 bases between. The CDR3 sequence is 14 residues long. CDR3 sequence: CASSPWGGTTEAFF. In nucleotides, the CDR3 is TGTGCCAGCAGCCCCTGGGGGGGGACGACTGAAGCTTTCTTT.

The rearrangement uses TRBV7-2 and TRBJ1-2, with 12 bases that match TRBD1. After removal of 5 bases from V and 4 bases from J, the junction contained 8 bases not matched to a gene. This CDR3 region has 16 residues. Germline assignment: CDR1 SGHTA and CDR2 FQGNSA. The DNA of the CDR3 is TGTGCCAGCAGCACCGCCGGGACAGGGGGCGCCTATGGCTACACCTTC. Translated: CASSTAGTGGAYGYTF.

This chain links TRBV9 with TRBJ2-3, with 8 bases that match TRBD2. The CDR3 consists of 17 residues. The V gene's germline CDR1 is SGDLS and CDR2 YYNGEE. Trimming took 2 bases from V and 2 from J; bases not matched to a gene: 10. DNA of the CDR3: TGTGCCAGCAGCGTGACGATGACGGGGGGGATCACAGATACGCAGTATTTT. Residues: CASSVTMTGGITDTQYF.

CDR3 bases: TGTGCCAGCAGAAATAGCGGGGGGGCCGGTGAGACCCAGTACTTC. Residues: CASRNSGGAGETQYF. The rearrangement uses TRBV6-6 and TRBJ2-5, with 11 bases matching TRBD2. Germline V gene lookup returns CDR1 MNHNY and CDR2 SVGAGI (reference sequence). The V gene end was trimmed by 6 bases and the J gene end by 5 bases; junction bases not matched to a gene: 8. This CDR3 has 15 residues.

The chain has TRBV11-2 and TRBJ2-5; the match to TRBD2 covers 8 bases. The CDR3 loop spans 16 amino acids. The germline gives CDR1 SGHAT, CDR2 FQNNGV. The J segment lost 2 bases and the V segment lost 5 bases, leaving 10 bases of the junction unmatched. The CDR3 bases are TGTGCCAGCAGCCCCAAGGTGGCTAGCGGGCAAGAGACCCAGTACTTC. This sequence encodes CASSPKVASGQETQYF.

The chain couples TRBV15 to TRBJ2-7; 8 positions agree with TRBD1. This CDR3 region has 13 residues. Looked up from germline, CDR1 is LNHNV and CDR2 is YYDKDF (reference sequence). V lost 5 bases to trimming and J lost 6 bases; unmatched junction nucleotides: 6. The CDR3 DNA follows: TGTGCCACCAGCTCACGTACAGGGGGCGAGCAGTACTTC. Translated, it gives CATSSRTGGEQYF. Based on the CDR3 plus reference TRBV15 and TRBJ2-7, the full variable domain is DAMVIQNPRYQVTQFGKPVTLSCSQTLNHNVMYWYQQKSSQAPKLLFHYYDKDFNNEADTPDNFQSRRPNTSFCFLDIRSPGLGDTAMYLCATSSRTGGEQYFGPGTRLTVT.

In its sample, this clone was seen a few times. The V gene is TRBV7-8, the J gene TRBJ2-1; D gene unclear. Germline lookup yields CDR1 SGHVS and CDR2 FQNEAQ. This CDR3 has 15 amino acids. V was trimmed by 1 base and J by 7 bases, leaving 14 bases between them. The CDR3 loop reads CASSLGVAPANEQFF. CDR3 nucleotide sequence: TGTGCCAGCAGCTTAGGGGTAGCTCCGGCGAATGAGCAGTTCTTC.

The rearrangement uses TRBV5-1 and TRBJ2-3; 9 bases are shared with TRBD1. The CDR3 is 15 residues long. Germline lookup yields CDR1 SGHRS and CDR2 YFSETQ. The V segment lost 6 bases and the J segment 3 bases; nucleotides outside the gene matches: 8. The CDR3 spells CASIPGTGPTDTQYF. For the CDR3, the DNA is TGCGCCAGCATCCCAGGGACAGGGCCTACAGATACGCAGTATTTT.

CDR3 bases: TGTGCCAGCAGGACAGGGCGGTCGAGCAATCAGCCCCAGCATTTT. It specifies CASRTGRSSNQPQHF. This chain links TRBV6-1 with TRBJ1-5, with 7 bases identical to TRBD1. Trimming cost V 6 bases and J 1 base; bases outside gene matches: 6. Germline V gene data show CDR1 as MNHNS and CDR2 as SASEGT. The CDR3 runs 15 residues.

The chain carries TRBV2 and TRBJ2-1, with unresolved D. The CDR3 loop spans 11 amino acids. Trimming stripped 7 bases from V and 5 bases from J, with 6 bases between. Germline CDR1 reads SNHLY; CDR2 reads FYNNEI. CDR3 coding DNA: TGTGCCAGCATAGGAGACAATGAGCAGTTCTTC. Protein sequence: CASIGDNEQFF.

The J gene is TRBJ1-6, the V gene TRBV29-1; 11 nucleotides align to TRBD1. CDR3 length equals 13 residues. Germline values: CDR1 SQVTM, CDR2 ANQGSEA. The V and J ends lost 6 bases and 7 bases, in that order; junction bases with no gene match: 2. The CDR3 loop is CSVRDRGNSPLHF. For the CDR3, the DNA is TGCAGCGTACGGGACAGGGGGAATTCACCCCTCCACTTT.

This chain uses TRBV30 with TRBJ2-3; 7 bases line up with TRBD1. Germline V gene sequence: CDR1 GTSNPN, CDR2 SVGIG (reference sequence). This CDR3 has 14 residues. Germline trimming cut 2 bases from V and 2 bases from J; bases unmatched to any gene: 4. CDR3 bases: TGTGCCTGGAGTACCGGACAGGCCACAGATACGCAGTATTTT. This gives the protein CAWSTGQATDTQYF.